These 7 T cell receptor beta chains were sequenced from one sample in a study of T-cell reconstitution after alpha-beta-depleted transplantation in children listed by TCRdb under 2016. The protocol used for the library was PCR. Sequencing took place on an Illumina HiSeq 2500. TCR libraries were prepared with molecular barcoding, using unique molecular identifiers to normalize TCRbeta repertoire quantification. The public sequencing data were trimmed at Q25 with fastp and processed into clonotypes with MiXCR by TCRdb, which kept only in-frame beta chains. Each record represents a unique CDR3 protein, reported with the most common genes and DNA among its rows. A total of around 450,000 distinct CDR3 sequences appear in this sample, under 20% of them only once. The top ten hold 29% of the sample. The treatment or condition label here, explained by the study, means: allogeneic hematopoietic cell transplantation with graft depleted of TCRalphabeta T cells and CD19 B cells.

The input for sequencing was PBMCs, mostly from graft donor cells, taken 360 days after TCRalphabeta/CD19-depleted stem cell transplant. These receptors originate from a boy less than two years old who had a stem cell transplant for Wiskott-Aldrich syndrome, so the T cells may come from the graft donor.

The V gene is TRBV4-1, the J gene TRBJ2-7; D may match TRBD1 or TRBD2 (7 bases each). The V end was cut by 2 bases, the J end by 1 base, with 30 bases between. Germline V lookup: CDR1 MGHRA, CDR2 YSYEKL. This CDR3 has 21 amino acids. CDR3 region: CASSQSSPKNRGLGGSYEQYF. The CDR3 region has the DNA TGCGCCAGCAGCCAATCCTCCCCAAAAAACAGGGGCTTGGGAGGGTCCTACGAGCAGTACTTC.

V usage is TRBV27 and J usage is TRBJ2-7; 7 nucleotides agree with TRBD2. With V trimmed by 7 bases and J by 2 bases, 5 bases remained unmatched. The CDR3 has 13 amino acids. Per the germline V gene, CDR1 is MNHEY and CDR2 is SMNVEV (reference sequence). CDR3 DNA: TGTGCCAGCACCGTTGGGAGGGCCTACGAGCAGTACTTC. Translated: CASTVGRAYEQYF.

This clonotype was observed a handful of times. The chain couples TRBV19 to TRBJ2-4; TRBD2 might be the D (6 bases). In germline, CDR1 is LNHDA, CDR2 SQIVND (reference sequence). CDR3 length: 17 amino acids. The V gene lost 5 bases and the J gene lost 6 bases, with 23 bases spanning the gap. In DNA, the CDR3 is TGTGCCAGTAGTCCAGGAGGGTTGTTGGTCACTGGAAACATTCAGTACTTC. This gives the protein CASSPGGLLVTGNIQYF.

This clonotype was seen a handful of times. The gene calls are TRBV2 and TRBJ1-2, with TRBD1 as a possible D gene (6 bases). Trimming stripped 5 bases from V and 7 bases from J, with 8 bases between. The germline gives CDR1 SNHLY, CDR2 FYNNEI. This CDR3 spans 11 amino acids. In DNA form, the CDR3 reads TGTGCCAGCAGTCAGGACAGTGGCTACACCTTC. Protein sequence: CASSQDSGYTF. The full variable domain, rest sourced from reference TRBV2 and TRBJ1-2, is EPEVTQTPSHQVTQMGQEVILRCVPISNHLYFYWYRQILGQKVEFLVSFYNNEISEKSEIFDDQFSVERPDGSNFTLKIRSTKLEDSAMYFCASSQDSGYTFGSGTRLTVV.

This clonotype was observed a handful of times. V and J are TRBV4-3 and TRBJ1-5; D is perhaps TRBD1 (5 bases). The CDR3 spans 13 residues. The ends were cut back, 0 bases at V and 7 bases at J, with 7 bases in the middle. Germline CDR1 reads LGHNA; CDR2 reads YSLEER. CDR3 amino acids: CASSQDRGQPQHF. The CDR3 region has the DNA TGCGCCAGCAGCCAAGATCGGGGGCAGCCCCAGCATTTT.

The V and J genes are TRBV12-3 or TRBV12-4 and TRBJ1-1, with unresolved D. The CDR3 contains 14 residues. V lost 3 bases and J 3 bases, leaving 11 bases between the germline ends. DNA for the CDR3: TGTGCCAGCAGTTTTGAGGGTAGGTACACTGAAGCTTTCTTT. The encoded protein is CASSFEGRYTEAFF.

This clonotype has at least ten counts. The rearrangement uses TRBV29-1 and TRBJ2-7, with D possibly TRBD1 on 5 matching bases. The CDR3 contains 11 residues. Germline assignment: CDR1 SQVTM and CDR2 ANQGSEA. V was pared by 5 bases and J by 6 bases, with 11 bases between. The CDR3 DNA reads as TGCAGCGTTCCGGCAGGGCCCGAGCAGTACTTC. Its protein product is CSVPAGPEQYF.